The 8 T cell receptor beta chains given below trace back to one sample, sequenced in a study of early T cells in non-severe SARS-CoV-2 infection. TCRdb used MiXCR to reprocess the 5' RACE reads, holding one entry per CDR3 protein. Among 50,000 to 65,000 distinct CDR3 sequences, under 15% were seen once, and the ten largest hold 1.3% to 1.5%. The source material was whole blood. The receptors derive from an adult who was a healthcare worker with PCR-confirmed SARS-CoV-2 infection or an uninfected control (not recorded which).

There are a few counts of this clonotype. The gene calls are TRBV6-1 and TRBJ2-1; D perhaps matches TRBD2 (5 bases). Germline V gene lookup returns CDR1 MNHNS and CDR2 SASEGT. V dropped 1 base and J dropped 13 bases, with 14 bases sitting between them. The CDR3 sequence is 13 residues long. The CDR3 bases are TGTGCCAGCAGTGAAGGGATAGGGAGAACTCAGTTCTTC. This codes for CASSEGIGRTQFF.

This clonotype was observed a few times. CDR3 loop: CASSLLSVGSESNEQFF. The CDR3 DNA is TGTGCCAGCAGCTTACTATCGGTGGGGTCCGAAAGCAATGAGCAGTTCTTC. The chain is built from TRBV7-9 and TRBJ2-1; D is uncertain. The CDR3 consists of 17 residues. V was pared by 2 bases and J by 6 bases, with 20 bases between. CDR1 is SEHNR, CDR2 FQNEAQ, per germline (reference sequence).

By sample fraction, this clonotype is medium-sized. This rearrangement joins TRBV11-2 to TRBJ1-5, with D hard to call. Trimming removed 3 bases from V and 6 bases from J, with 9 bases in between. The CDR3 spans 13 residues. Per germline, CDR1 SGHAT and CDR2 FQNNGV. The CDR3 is CASSLSYGQPQHF. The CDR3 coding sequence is TGTGCCAGCAGCTTGTCGTACGGTCAGCCCCAGCATTTT.

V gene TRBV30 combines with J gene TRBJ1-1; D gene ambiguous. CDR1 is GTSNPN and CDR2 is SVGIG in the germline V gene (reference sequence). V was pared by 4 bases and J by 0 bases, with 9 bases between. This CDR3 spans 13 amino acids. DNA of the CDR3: TGTGCCTGGACCCGGGCACTGAACACTGAAGCTTTCTTT. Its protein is CAWTRALNTEAFF.

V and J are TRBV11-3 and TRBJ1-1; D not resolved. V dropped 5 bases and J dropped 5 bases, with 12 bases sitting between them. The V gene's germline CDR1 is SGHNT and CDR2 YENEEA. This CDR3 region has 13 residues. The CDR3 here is CASSRRGVTEAFF. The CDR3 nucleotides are TGTGCCAGCAGCCGGCGGGGAGTGACTGAAGCTTTCTTT.

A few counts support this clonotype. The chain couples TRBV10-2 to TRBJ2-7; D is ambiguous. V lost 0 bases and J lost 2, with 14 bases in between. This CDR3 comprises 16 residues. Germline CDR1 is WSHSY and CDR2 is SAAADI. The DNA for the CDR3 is TGCGCCAGCAGTGAGTCGGTAGTACCCATCACCTACGAGCAGTACTTC. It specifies CASSESVVPITYEQYF.

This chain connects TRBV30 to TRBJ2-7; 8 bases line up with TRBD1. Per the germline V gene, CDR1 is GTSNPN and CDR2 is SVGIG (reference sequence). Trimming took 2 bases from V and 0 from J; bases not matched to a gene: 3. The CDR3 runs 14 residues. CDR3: CAWSRTGFSYEQYF. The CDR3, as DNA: TGTGCCTGGAGTCGGACAGGGTTCTCCTACGAGCAGTACTTC.

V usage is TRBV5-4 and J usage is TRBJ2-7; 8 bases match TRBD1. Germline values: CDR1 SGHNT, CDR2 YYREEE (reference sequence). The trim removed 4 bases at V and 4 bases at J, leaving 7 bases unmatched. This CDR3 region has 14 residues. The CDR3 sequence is CASSPADRVYEQYF. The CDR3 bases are TGTGCCAGCAGCCCGGCGGACAGGGTGTACGAGCAGTACTTC.